A single sample is the source of the 25 T cell receptor beta chains below, sequenced in a study of beta chain features in type 1 diabetes. Reverse transcribing all isolated RNA meant expressed TCRB transcripts were sequenced. Some clones are missing from TCRdb's copy, which holds only in-frame ones; the method was immunoSEQ multiplex PCR. The repertoire has 350,000 or so clones, around 20% of them found once; the top ten carry approximately 0.041%. The sequenced material came from naive CD4+ T cells from blood. These receptors originate from a woman under 30 in good health.

V and J are TRBV7-2 and TRBJ2-7; D not resolved. Germline V gene sequence: CDR1 SGHTA, CDR2 FQGNSA. Trimming removed 4 bases at V and 3 bases at J, with 10 bases between. The CDR3 loop spans 13 amino acids. The CDR3 bases are TGTGCCAGCAGCTCGAACGCGAACTACGAGCAGTACTTC. Amino acids: CASSSNANYEQYF.

This clone was found a few times. J is TRBJ2-7 and V is TRBV29-1, with 7 nucleotides matching TRBD2. The V gene's germline CDR1 is SQVTM and CDR2 ANQGSEA. There are 12 residues in the CDR3. V shed 7 bases, J shed 0 bases, and the junction held 3 bases outside the gene matches. The CDR3 DNA reads as TGCAGCGGAGGGGACTACTCCTACGAGCAGTACTTC. Translated, it gives CSGGDYSYEQYF.

The chain is built from TRBV5-1 and TRBJ2-1, with a tentative D call TRBD2 (7 bases). The CDR3 sequence is 15 residues long. The V end lost 2 bases, the J end lost 4 bases, and 13 bases lay between the germline ends. Germline loops: CDR1 SGHRS, CDR2 YFSETQ. In DNA form, the CDR3 reads TGCGCCAGCAGCTTCGGAGGGGGGGGTTACAATGAGCAGTTCTTC. It translates to CASSFGGGGYNEQFF.

J is TRBJ1-1 and V is TRBV2; D is uncertain. CDR1 is SNHLY, CDR2 FYNNEI, per germline. The CDR3 runs to 13 residues. Trimming shortened V by 6 bases and J by 3 bases, and 11 bases separated the two germline ends. The CDR3 nucleotides are TGTGCCAGCAGGACCGAGGTGGACACTGAAGCTTTCTTT. It translates to CASRTEVDTEAFF.

Only a few counts were recorded for this clone. V is TRBV7-9 and J is TRBJ2-7; TRBD1 matches 7 bases. The CDR3 contains 13 residues. The junction had 6 bases not matched to a gene; V was cut back by 8 bases and J by 2 bases. CDR1 and CDR2 (germline): SEHNR, FQNEAQ (reference sequence). Here the CDR3 DNA reads TGTGCCAGCCGGGGACAGAAGACCTACGAGCAGTACTTC. Translated: CASRGQKTYEQYF.

V and J are TRBV7-2 and TRBJ2-3; 8 positions agree with TRBD1. CDR3 length: 14 amino acids. Germline CDR1 reads SGHTA; CDR2 reads FQGNSA. The ends lost 6 bases at V and 4 bases at J; junction bases unmatched: 6. The CDR3 is CASRSGGASDTQYF. In nucleotides, the CDR3 is TGTGCCAGCAGATCAGGGGGCGCGTCAGATACGCAGTATTTT.

The chain recombines TRBV7-9 with TRBJ2-7, with TRBD2 identical over 9 bases. Germline-derived CDR1 and CDR2 are SEHNR and FQNEAQ (reference sequence). The V and J ends lost 2 bases and 3 bases, in that order; junction bases with no gene match: 8. This CDR3 is built from 16 residues. The CDR3 coding sequence is TGTGCCAGCAGCTTATCCCTAGCGGGACAGAACTACGAGCAGTACTTC. Translated, it gives CASSLSLAGQNYEQYF.

The CDR3 protein is CASSVMDRVFPSSYNEQFF. CDR3 in DNA: TGTGCCAGCAGCGTGATGGACAGGGTGTTCCCGAGCTCCTACAATGAGCAGTTCTTC. This chain uses TRBV9 with TRBJ2-1; 8 bases are shared with TRBD1. The CDR3 loop spans 19 amino acids. Germline CDR1 is SGDLS and CDR2 is YYNGEE. With 2 bases clipped from V and 0 bases from J, the junction kept 13 bases outside the gene matches.

This clone was seen a few times. J is TRBJ1-2 and V is TRBV7-9; 8 bases match TRBD1. This CDR3 contains 15 residues. After removal of 4 bases from V and 3 bases from J, the junction contained 7 bases not matched to a gene. Germline lookup yields CDR1 SEHNR and CDR2 FQNEAQ (reference sequence). DNA for the CDR3: TGTGCCAGCAGCTCCGGACAGGGAAACGACTATGGCTACACCTTC. Translation gives CASSSGQGNDYGYTF.

The chain is built from TRBV30 and TRBJ1-4; no clear D. The V end was cut by 2 bases, the J end by 4 bases, with 11 bases between. Germline-derived CDR1 and CDR2 are GTSNPN and SVGIG (reference sequence). The CDR3 is 14 amino acids. CDR3 in amino acids: CAWSRNHYNEKLFF. The CDR3 DNA reads as TGTGCCTGGAGTCGGAATCACTATAATGAAAAACTGTTTTTT.

This clone was detected a few times. The gene calls are TRBV7-2 and TRBJ1-3; TRBD1 might be the D (6 bases). This CDR3 comprises 16 residues. The ends were cut back, 5 bases at V and 3 bases at J, with 17 bases in the middle. In germline, CDR1 is SGHTA, CDR2 FQGNSA. The CDR3 coding sequence is TGTGCCAGCAGCCCTGGATGGGGGCAAGGTGGAAACACCATATATTTT. This translates into CASSPGWGQGGNTIYF. The complete variable domain, with remaining parts taken from reference TRBV7-2 and TRBJ1-3, reads GAGVSQSPSNKVTEKGKDVELRCDPISGHTALYWYRQSLGQGLEFLIYFQGNSAPDKSGLPSDRFSAERTGGSVSTLTIQRTQQEDSAVYLCASSPGWGQGGNTIYFGEGSWLTVV.

The chain links TRBV18 to TRBJ1-1; maybe TRBD1 (5 bases). The CDR3 is 14 residues long. The ends were cut back, 3 bases at V and 4 bases at J, with 12 bases in the middle. Germline loops: CDR1 KGHSH, CDR2 LQKENI. CDR3 nucleotides: TGTGCCAGCTCACCCAGGGAGGAAGGCACTGAAGCTTTCTTT. Its translation: CASSPREEGTEAFF.

The rearrangement joins TRBV5-4 to TRBJ2-2; unclear D gene. From germline, CDR1 is SGHNT and CDR2 YYREEE (reference sequence). This CDR3 comprises 13 residues. With 4 bases removed from V and 6 bases from J, the gap between germline ends came to 10 bases. CDR3 bases: TGTGCCAGCAGCGGGCTTAAGGCCGGGGAGCTGTTTTTT. Translating gives CASSGLKAGELFF. The variable domain in full, with the rest retrieved from reference TRBV5-4 and TRBJ2-2, is ETGVTQSPTHLIKTRGQQVTLRCSSQSGHNTVSWYQQALGQGPQFIFQYYREEENGRGNFPPRFSGLQFPNYSSELNVNALELDDSALYLCASSGLKAGELFFGEGSRLTVL.

V usage is TRBV7-3 and J usage is TRBJ2-4; 8 bases align to TRBD1. CDR3 size: 15 residues. Trimming removed 4 bases from V and 6 bases from J; junction bases left unmatched: 8. CDR1 and CDR2 from the germline V gene are SGHTA and FQGTGA. CDR3 region: CASSCEDRGRNIQYF. CDR3 nucleotide sequence: TGTGCCAGCAGCTGCGAAGACAGGGGTAGAAACATTCAGTACTTC.

The chain carries TRBV4-2 and TRBJ2-1; 12 bases are a match to TRBD2. This CDR3 has 18 residues. Trimming took 0 bases from V and 4 from J; bases not matched to a gene: 7. Germline loops: CDR1 LGHNA, CDR2 YNFKEQ. For the CDR3, the DNA is TGTGCCAGCAGCCAAGAAGGACTAGCGGGGACACCTTACAATGAGCAGTTCTTC. Protein product: CASSQEGLAGTPYNEQFF.

This clone turned up a few times. The chain carries TRBV2 and TRBJ1-5, with D perhaps TRBD1 (5 bases). V was clipped by 6 bases and J by 0 bases, with 15 bases between them. The CDR3 extends over 16 amino acids. CDR1 SNHLY and CDR2 FYNNEI come from the germline V gene. The CDR3 DNA follows: TGTGCCAGCAGACCCACCACAGGAAATAGCAATCAGCCCCAGCATTTT. Protein sequence: CASRPTTGNSNQPQHF.

A few counts support this clone. V is TRBV18 and J is TRBJ2-7; 9 bases line up with TRBD1. The CDR3 totals 16 residues. V dropped 2 bases and J dropped 2; count of bases not matched to a gene: 7. Germline V gene data show CDR1 as KGHSH and CDR2 as LQKENI. CDR3 sequence (DNA): TGTGCCAGCTCACCAGCCGGGACAGGGTTCGCCTACGAGCAGTACTTC. This translates into CASSPAGTGFAYEQYF.

In this sample, this clone turned up a few times. V is TRBV4-1 and J is TRBJ2-1, with a tentative D call TRBD2 (5 bases). Germline-derived CDR1 and CDR2 are MGHRA and YSYEKL. V was cut by 6 bases and J by 5 bases, with 20 bases left in between. The CDR3 length is 16 residues. The CDR3 bases are TGCGCCAGCAGACTTGGACGGGGTCGTCTGGACAATGAGCAGTTCTTC. It codes for CASRLGRGRLDNEQFF.

This clone was seen more than once but under ten times. The CDR3: CSVEYLAGGTDEQFF. DNA for the CDR3: TGCAGCGTTGAATATCTAGCGGGGGGGACGGATGAGCAGTTCTTC. The rearrangement joins TRBV29-1 to TRBJ2-1, with 12 positions matching TRBD2. With V trimmed by 2 bases and J by 8 bases, 7 bases remained unmatched. This CDR3 is built from 15 residues. CDR1 is SQVTM, CDR2 ANQGSEA, per germline.

The gene calls are TRBV29-1 and TRBJ2-1, with TRBD2 matching 15 bases. This CDR3 is 15 amino acids long. CDR1 and CDR2 from the germline V gene are SQVTM and ANQGSEA. The J segment lost 7 bases and the V segment lost 8 bases, leaving 9 bases of the junction unmatched. The CDR3 coding sequence is TGCAGCACCCCTCGGGGACTAGCGGGGGGAAATGAGCAGTTCTTC. Translation: CSTPRGLAGGNEQFF.

The chain carries TRBV11-1 and TRBJ2-2; tentatively, D is TRBD1 (6 bases). CDR1 SGHAT and CDR2 FQDESV come from the germline V gene (reference sequence). Deletions cut 5 bases from V and 5 bases from J, with 12 bases between. CDR3 length: 14 residues. The CDR3: CASSAQDRTGELFF. CDR3 in DNA: TGTGCCAGCAGCGCCCAGGACAGAACCGGGGAGCTGTTTTTT.

V is TRBV27 and J is TRBJ2-3, with 7 bases aligning to TRBD1. This CDR3 contains 17 residues. Losses at the gene ends were 6 bases for V and 1 base for J; bases not matched to a gene: 13. In germline, CDR1 is MNHEY, CDR2 SMNVEV (reference sequence). This chain's CDR3 is CASSRGQLWYGTDTQYF. The CDR3 coding sequence is TGTGCCAGCAGCCGGGGACAGCTCTGGTATGGCACAGATACGCAGTATTTT.

The chain is built from TRBV2 and TRBJ1-1; weak D call: TRBD1 (5 bases). This CDR3 region has 13 residues. Trimming shortened V by 0 bases and J by 11 bases, and 13 bases separated the two germline ends. In germline, CDR1 is SNHLY, CDR2 FYNNEI. The CDR3 sequence: CASSEAPGGTAFF. The CDR3 nucleotides are TGTGCCAGCAGTGAAGCGCCGGGAGGGACGGCTTTCTTT.

This clone showed up just a few times. The CDR3 loop reads CASAGGGSPLHF. The CDR3 coding sequence is TGTGCCAGCGCCGGGGGGGGATCACCCCTCCACTTT. The rearrangement links TRBV7-2 to TRBJ1-6; D possibly corresponds to TRBD1 (5 bases). The CDR3 is 12 residues long. Germline V gene data show CDR1 as SGHTA and CDR2 as FQGNSA. With 8 bases removed from V and 10 bases from J, the gap between germline ends came to 12 bases. The full variable domain, with the rest looked up from reference TRBV7-2 and TRBJ1-6, is GAGVSQSPSNKVTEKGKDVELRCDPISGHTALYWYRQSLGQGLEFLIYFQGNSAPDKSGLPSDRFSAERTGGSVSTLTIQRTQQEDSAVYLCASAGGGSPLHFGNGTRLTVT.

This clone occurred a few times. This chain uses TRBV18 with TRBJ2-6; no definite D call. Trimming removed 1 base from V and 2 bases from J, with 9 bases in between. CDR3 length: 16 residues. Looked up from germline, CDR1 is KGHSH and CDR2 is LQKENI. CDR3: CASSPLLGAGANVLTF. The CDR3 DNA reads as TGTGCCAGCTCACCACTTCTAGGAGCTGGGGCCAACGTCCTGACTTTC.